One and the same sample provided the 23 T cell receptor beta chains below, sequenced in a study of shared clonotypes between healthy human individuals. Data came from immunoSEQ multiplex PCR; TCRdb stores just in-frame clones and leaves some out. The table includes about 610,000 clones, about 96% detected once. Naive CD8 populations comprised CD45RO-negative cells positively selected for CCR7, excluding terminally differentiated effector memory CD45RA+ cells. Source material: naive CD8+ T cells sorted from blood. The source is a woman aged 30 to 39 in good health.

V usage is TRBV28 and J usage is TRBJ2-1, with 9 bases that match TRBD2. Germline CDR1 is MDHEN and CDR2 is SYDVKM. Germline trimming cut 6 bases from V and 3 bases from J; bases unmatched to any gene: 6. The CDR3 totals 15 residues. CDR3 coding DNA: TGTGCCAGCAGGCTTAGCGGGAGCTTCTACAATGAGCAGTTCTTC. Translating it yields CASRLSGSFYNEQFF.

The V call is TRBV5-8, the J call TRBJ1-4; 9 nucleotides line up with TRBD1. Germline V gene sequence: CDR1 SGHTS, CDR2 YDEGEE. J lost 2 bases, V lost 3 bases, and 5 bases had no gene match. This CDR3 is built from 16 residues. The CDR3, as DNA: TGTGCCAGCAGCTGGGGACAGGGATACACTAATGAAAAACTGTTTTTT. As protein: CASSWGQGYTNEKLFF. Full variable domain (remainder filled in from reference TRBV5-8 and TRBJ1-4): EAGVTQSPTHLIKTRGQQATLRCSPISGHTSVYWYQQALGLGLQFLLWYDEGEERNRGNFPPRFSGRQFPNYSSELNVNALELEDSALYLCASSWGQGYTNEKLFFGSGTQLSVL.

The gene calls are TRBV10-3 and TRBJ2-3; D is undetermined. V lost 0 bases and J lost 0, with 10 bases in between. CDR3 size: 16 residues. Germline V gene sequence: CDR1 ENHRY, CDR2 SYGVKD. The CDR3 DNA is TGTGCCATCAGTGAGTCGAAGGGCCGAAGCACAGATACGCAGTATTTT. Translating gives CAISESKGRSTDTQYF.

The V and J genes are TRBV28 and TRBJ2-3; no clear D. CDR1 MDHEN and CDR2 SYDVKM come from the germline V gene. The CDR3 has 14 amino acids. V lost 6 bases, J lost 4 bases, and 14 bases lay in between. CDR3 residues: CASSITPEADTQYF. DNA of the CDR3: TGTGCCAGCAGCATTACGCCCGAGGCAGATACGCAGTATTTT.

The J gene is TRBJ2-7, the V gene TRBV5-4, with D tentatively TRBD1 or TRBD2 (6 bases each). Germline V lookup: CDR1 SGHNT, CDR2 YYREEE (reference sequence). The V and J ends lost 4 bases and 3 bases respectively, with 14 bases between them. The CDR3 covers 14 residues. CDR3 region: CASSLGGSDYEQYF. Written as DNA, the CDR3 is TGTGCCAGCAGCCTCGGGGGCTCCGACTACGAGCAGTACTTC. Supplemented by reference TRBV5-4 and TRBJ2-7, the full variable domain reads ETGVTQSPTHLIKTRGQQVTLRCSSQSGHNTVSWYQQALGQGPQFIFQYYREEENGRGNFPPRFSGLQFPNYSSELNVNALELDDSALYLCASSLGGSDYEQYFGPGTRLTVT.

The chain recombines TRBV23-1 with TRBJ1-4, with D possibly matching TRBD1 (5 bases). TRBV23-1 is assigned to the ORF class and has an uncertain function. With 0 bases removed from V and 3 bases from J, the gap between germline ends came to 17 bases. This CDR3 contains 18 residues. CDR3 nucleotides: TGCGCCAGCAGTCAATCTGGGCAGCATGGGGCCCCTAATGAAAAACTGTTTTTT. Protein: CASSQSGQHGAPNEKLFF.

This chain uses TRBV5-1 with TRBJ2-1; D is perhaps TRBD2 (6 bases). V was clipped by 0 bases and J by 9 bases, with 10 bases between them. The CDR3 is 13 amino acids. Germline loops: CDR1 SGHRS, CDR2 YFSETQ. The CDR3 protein is CASSLGLEVEQFF. CDR3 DNA: TGCGCCAGCAGCTTGGGACTAGAAGTTGAGCAGTTCTTC. The variable domain in full, with the rest retrieved from reference TRBV5-1 and TRBJ2-1, is KAGVTQTPRYLIKTRGQQVTLSCSPISGHRSVSWYQQTPGQGLQFLFEYFSETQRNKGNFPGRFSGRQFSNSRSEMNVSTLELGDSALYLCASSLGLEVEQFFGPGTRLTVL.

Only one count was recorded for this clone. The chain carries TRBV6-1 and TRBJ1-3; 9 bases match TRBD1. V gave up 3 bases and J gave up 4 bases; unmatched junction bases: 4. This CDR3 spans 15 amino acids. Germline V gives CDR1 MNHNS, CDR2 SASEGT. In DNA, the CDR3 is TGTGCCAGCAGTGAGGGGGACAGGGTCGGAAACACCATATATTTT. Translation: CASSEGDRVGNTIYF.

The V gene is TRBV7-9, the J gene TRBJ2-1; 14 bases align to TRBD2. With 6 bases clipped from V and 8 bases from J, the junction kept 12 bases outside the gene matches. The V gene's germline CDR1 is SEHNR and CDR2 FQNEAQ (reference sequence). The CDR3 has 17 amino acids. The CDR3 DNA is TGTGCCAGCAGGCCGCGGACTAGCGGGAGGAGTTTGGATGAGCAGTTCTTC. It yields the protein CASRPRTSGRSLDEQFF.

This clone has a single count. V and J are TRBV6-6 and TRBJ2-2; the D gene is possibly TRBD2 (6 bases). This CDR3 region has 16 residues. Trimming cost V 2 bases and J 5 bases, with 15 bases left between them. Germline V gene sequence: CDR1 MNHNY, CDR2 SVGAGI (reference sequence). In nucleotides, the CDR3 is TGTGCCAGCAGTTACCCGCTCAGTGGGAGGACCGGGGAGCTGTTTTTT. It encodes CASSYPLSGRTGELFF.

Details on this clone: Other DNA sequences within the sample encode an identical CDR3. The chain recombines TRBV27 with TRBJ1-5; no clear D. CDR3 length: 14 residues. Germline CDR1 MNHEY, CDR2 SMNVEV (reference sequence). V dropped 3 bases and J dropped 0 bases, with 6 bases sitting between them. This chain's CDR3 is CASSFRDSNQPQHF. Here the CDR3 DNA reads TGTGCCAGCAGTTTCCGGGATAGCAATCAGCCCCAGCATTTT.

This clone was counted a single time. The CDR3 DNA follows: TGTGCCAGCGGACAGGGATTAGGCACAGATACGCAGTATTTT. This gives the protein CASGQGLGTDTQYF. The chain carries TRBV19 and TRBJ2-3; 8 bases match TRBD1. Germline loops: CDR1 LNHDA, CDR2 SQIVND (reference sequence). Trimming removed 9 bases from V and 1 base from J; junction bases left unmatched: 6. The CDR3 length is 14 residues.

This chain uses TRBV7-9 with TRBJ2-1, with D perhaps being TRBD1 or TRBD2 (5 bases each). This CDR3 contains 12 residues. Per germline, CDR1 SEHNR and CDR2 FQNEAQ (reference sequence). Trimming removed 8 bases from V and 14 bases from J, with 19 bases in between. The CDR3 coding sequence is TGTGCCAGCGGACTTAGAGGGGTTCCGGAGTTCTTC. It encodes CASGLRGVPEFF.

The chain joins TRBV4-1 to TRBJ2-7; D might be TRBD2 (5 bases). Trimming removed 0 bases at V and 2 bases at J, with 14 bases between. The CDR3 has 16 residues. Germline values: CDR1 MGHRA, CDR2 YSYEKL. CDR3 DNA sequence: TGCGCCAGCAGCCAAGAGGGTCCCGGGGTCACCTACGAGCAGTACTTC. Protein: CASSQEGPGVTYEQYF.

The chain has TRBV4-1 and TRBJ2-7, with 9 positions matching TRBD2. The J segment lost 3 bases and the V segment lost 0 bases, leaving 12 bases of the junction unmatched. Germline V CDR1 and CDR2: MGHRA, YSYEKL. The CDR3 consists of 18 residues. The DNA for the CDR3 is TGCGCCAGCAGCCAAGACCCCCAAAATAGCGGGAGAATCTACGAGCAGTACTTC. Translated, it gives CASSQDPQNSGRIYEQYF.

CDR3 amino acids: CASSLLGKNYEQYF. The CDR3 nucleotides read TGTGCCAGCAGTTTATTGGGGAAGAACTACGAGCAGTACTTC. The V and J genes are TRBV27 and TRBJ2-7, with D hard to call. Germline lookup yields CDR1 MNHEY and CDR2 SMNVEV (reference sequence). The CDR3 covers 14 residues. V was trimmed by 1 base and J by 3 bases, leaving 10 bases between them.

The rearrangement uses TRBV6-6 and TRBJ2-7, with TRBD1 identical over 8 bases. The CDR3 runs to 13 residues. J was trimmed by 2 bases and V by 4 bases; bases with no gene match: 1. Germline CDR1 reads MNHNY; CDR2 reads SVGAGI (reference sequence). This chain's CDR3 is CASSWTGTYEQYF. CDR3 sequence (DNA): TGTGCCAGCAGTTGGACAGGGACCTACGAGCAGTACTTC.

This clone was found a few times. The chain has TRBV27 and TRBJ2-3; TRBD1 matches at 10 bases. The germline CDR1 and CDR2 sequences are MNHEY and SMNVEV (reference sequence). V lost 10 bases and J lost 2; bases outside the gene matches: 3. The CDR3 runs to 13 residues. The CDR3 DNA reads TGTGCCATCGGGACAGGGGACACAGATACGCAGTATTTT. As protein: CAIGTGDTDTQYF.

V and J are TRBV29-1 and TRBJ2-5; 8 bases align to TRBD2. The CDR3 has 15 residues. Losses at the gene ends were 5 bases for V and 6 bases for J; bases not matched to a gene: 14. The germline gives CDR1 SQVTM, CDR2 ANQGSEA. CDR3 coding DNA: TGCAGCGTTCCCAAGAGCGGGAGTATCCATAAGACCCAGTACTTC. This gives the protein CSVPKSGSIHKTQYF. Full variable domain (remainder filled in from reference TRBV29-1 and TRBJ2-5): SAVISQKPSRDICQRGTSLTIQCQVDSQVTMMFWYRQQPGQSLTLIATANQGSEATYESGFVIDKFPISRPNLTFSTLTVSNMSPEDSSIYLCSVPKSGSIHKTQYFGPGTRLLVL.

This chain joins TRBV7-7 and TRBJ2-5; no clear D. There are 13 residues in the CDR3. The germline V and J ends were trimmed by 6 bases and 4 bases, with 12 bases remaining between them. Per the germline V gene, CDR1 is SSHAT and CDR2 is FNYEAQ (reference sequence). DNA for the CDR3: TGTGCCAGCAGGTCGGTAAGGGCAGAGACCCAGTACTTC. This sequence encodes CASRSVRAETQYF.

The genes are TRBV5-4 and TRBJ1-1; D might be TRBD1 (6 bases). Trimming stripped 4 bases from V and 1 base from J, with 8 bases between. The germline V gene encodes CDR1 SGHNT and CDR2 YYREEE (reference sequence). The CDR3 length is 13 residues. The CDR3 reads CASSQGGNTEAFF. In nucleotides, the CDR3 is TGTGCCAGCAGCCAAGGGGGGAACACTGAAGCTTTCTTT.

This chain links TRBV4-1 with TRBJ2-2; a weak D match, TRBD2 (6 bases). Germline V gene data show CDR1 as MGHRA and CDR2 as YSYEKL. Trimming stripped 3 bases from V and 5 bases from J, with 10 bases between. The CDR3 sequence is 14 residues long. The CDR3 spells CASSQRSGTGELFF. The DNA for the CDR3 is TGCGCCAGCAGCCAGAGGAGCGGGACCGGGGAGCTGTTTTTT.

V and J are TRBV28 and TRBJ2-5, with D unresolved. The CDR3 spans 11 residues. Trimming stripped 3 bases from V and 7 bases from J, with 6 bases between. Germline V CDR1 and CDR2: MDHEN, SYDVKM. In DNA, the CDR3 is TGTGCCAGCAGTTTCTTGGGGACCCAGTACTTC. Amino acids: CASSFLGTQYF.